This TCR beta chain was profiled in a study of Tregs in tolerant kidney transplant recipients. Findings and limits, study-wide: The most relevant donor-specific Treg TCRbeta repertoire apparently came from expansion with activated donor B cells. The small number of patients limits these findings pending further validation.

Sequencing was performed with immunoSEQ multiplex PCR; in TCRdb, only in-frame clones are kept and a portion is missing. The sample carries tens of thousands of clones, more than 80% recorded once. About this clone: Its antigen is currently unknown.

The J segment lost 4 bases and the V segment lost 1 base, leaving 15 bases of the junction unmatched. Per germline, CDR1 SQVTM and CDR2 ANQGSEA. The CDR3 totals 17 residues. The chain links TRBV29-1 to TRBJ1-2, with 7 bases aligning to TRBD1. The source of this sequence is a human donor in good health. The sample taken for sequencing was Tregs from blood. This CDR3 reads CSVEVHPGVGGGYGYTF. The CDR3 coding sequence is TGCAGCGTTGAAGTCCACCCCGGCGTAGGGGGCGGCTATGGCTACACCTTC.